The 19 T cell receptor beta chains reported below all come from one sample, sequenced in a study of T-cell reconstitution after alpha-beta-depleted transplantation in children. Unique molecular identifiers were incorporated into the prepared TCRbeta library. TCRdb called the PCR reads again in MiXCR, with one record for every CDR3 protein. The sample consists of roughly 670,000 distinct CDR3 sequences, about 12% of them appearing once. Sequencing used PBMCs, obtained before TCRalphabeta/CD19-depleted stem cell transplant. The receptors shown here come from a girl aged 2-9 years with congenital amegakaryocytic thrombocytopenia, due to receive a stem cell transplant.

This clonotype was counted only a few times. The rearrangement links TRBV20-1 to TRBJ1-5; a possible D gene is TRBD1 (5 bases). Trimming pared 0 bases from V and 4 bases from J, leaving 7 bases between. The CDR3 is 13 amino acids. In germline, CDR1 is DFQATT, CDR2 SNEGSKA (reference sequence). The CDR3 reads CSARDGGNQPQHF. DNA of the CDR3: TGCAGTGCTAGAGATGGGGGGAATCAGCCCCAGCATTTT.

J is TRBJ2-2 and V is TRBV20-1; the match to TRBD2 covers 7 bases. Germline lookup yields CDR1 DFQATT and CDR2 SNEGSKA (reference sequence). V dropped 3 bases and J dropped 7; count of bases not matched to a gene: 11. CDR3 length: 15 residues. The CDR3 here is CSASRLADGGGELFF. The CDR3 coding sequence is TGCAGTGCTAGTCGGCTAGCGGATGGGGGCGGGGAGCTGTTTTTT.

The chain couples TRBV3-1 to TRBJ2-7; D gene uncertain. Trimming pared 2 bases from V and 4 bases from J, leaving 33 bases between. This CDR3 is built from 21 residues. CDR1 and CDR2 (germline): LGHDT, YNNKEL (reference sequence). CDR3 bases: TGTGCCAGCAGCCAATCCCCCTCGATGCCGGGCCCCCGGATCCCCTTTTACGAGCAGTACTTC. Translation gives CASSQSPSMPGPRIPFYEQYF.

The table lists this clonotype with many counts. The chain uses TRBV5-1 and TRBJ2-1; 9 bases fit TRBD2. From germline, CDR1 is SGHRS and CDR2 YFSETQ. Germline trimming cut 0 bases from V and 1 base from J; bases unmatched to any gene: 2. The CDR3 has 16 amino acids. In DNA, the CDR3 is TGCGCCAGCAGCTTGGTAGCGGGAGAGTCCTACAATGAGCAGTTCTTC. Protein sequence: CASSLVAGESYNEQFF.

This clonotype was counted many times. The J gene is TRBJ2-7, the V gene TRBV20-1; 12 bases fit TRBD2. Per germline, CDR1 DFQATT and CDR2 SNEGSKA (reference sequence). Unmatched junction bases numbered 7, after V lost 3 bases and J lost 1 base. This CDR3 comprises 16 residues. Written as DNA, the CDR3 is TGCAGTGCTAGCGGGCTAGCGGGAGGGCTGTCCTACGAGCAGTACTTC. Amino acid sequence: CSASGLAGGLSYEQYF.

The V call is TRBV20-1, the J call TRBJ2-3; TRBD2 aligns across 16 bases. Germline V CDR1 and CDR2: DFQATT, SNEGSKA (reference sequence). The CDR3 is 20 amino acids. In DNA, the CDR3 is TGCTGCGCTAGAGATCCGGGACTAGCGGGAGGGCTGAAGGGTACAGATACGCAGTATTTT. Translation: CCARDPGLAGGLKGTDTQYF.

This clonotype turned up a few times. This chain uses TRBV14 with TRBJ2-7, with TRBD1 matching 7 bases. Germline CDR1 is SGHDN and CDR2 is FVKESK. V was pared by 1 base and J by 0 bases, with 3 bases of the junction left unmatched. The CDR3 is 15 residues long. The CDR3 region has the DNA TGTGCCAGCAGCCAAGGAGGGGGCACCTCCTACGAGCAGTACTTC. Its translation: CASSQGGGTSYEQYF. Full variable domain (remainder filled in from reference TRBV14 and TRBJ2-7): EAGVTQFPSHSVIEKGQTVTLRCDPISGHDNLYWYRRVMGKEIKFLLHFVKESKQDESGMPNNRFLAERTGGTYSTLKVQPAELEDSGVYFCASSQGGGTSYEQYFGPGTRLTVT.

The V gene is TRBV5-8, the J gene TRBJ2-1, with unresolved D. This CDR3 comprises 17 residues. Trimming took 3 bases from V and 0 from J, leaving 16 bases between them. In germline, CDR1 is SGHTS, CDR2 YDEGEE. As DNA, the CDR3 is TGTGCCAGCAGCTCCTTTCCCGGGTTTAGCTCCTACAATGAGCAGTTCTTC. Its translation is CASSSFPGFSSYNEQFF.

This chain uses TRBV12-3 or TRBV12-4 with TRBJ1-6; no clear D. The CDR3 loop spans 17 amino acids. The ends were cut back, 5 bases at V and 0 bases at J, with 14 bases in the middle. The CDR3, as DNA: TGTGCCAGCAGTCCCATTGGTTACAGCTCCTATAATTCACCCCTCCACTTT. Translated, it gives CASSPIGYSSYNSPLHF.

This clonotype has ten or more counts. The V call is TRBV6-4, the J call TRBJ1-5; D is undetermined. The V end lost 4 bases, the J end lost 7 bases, and 17 bases lay between the germline ends. Germline assignment: CDR1 MRHNA and CDR2 SNTAGT. The CDR3 covers 15 residues. This CDR3 reads CASSGGEGQTQPQHF. As DNA, the CDR3 is TGTGCCAGCAGTGGTGGGGAGGGCCAAACCCAGCCCCAGCATTTT.

In its sample, this clonotype was seen many times. This rearrangement joins TRBV7-2 to TRBJ2-7; weak D call: TRBD1 (6 bases). This CDR3 has 16 amino acids. The V and J ends lost 5 bases and 0 bases respectively, with 17 bases between them. Per germline, CDR1 SGHTA and CDR2 FQGNSA. The CDR3 loop is CASSPSAGQFSYEQYF. In DNA form, the CDR3 reads TGTGCCAGCAGCCCCTCCGCCGGACAGTTCTCCTACGAGCAGTACTTC.

This clonotype was detected many times. The chain carries TRBV2 and TRBJ2-2; D not certain. CDR3 length equals 15 residues. The germline CDR1 and CDR2 sequences are SNHLY and FYNNEI. Between the trimmed V and J ends, which lost 3 bases and 1 base, there was a span of 9 bases. As DNA, the CDR3 is TGTGCCAGCAGTGAGTCCTGGGAGAACACCGGGGAGCTGTTTTTT. Translating it yields CASSESWENTGELFF.

This clonotype was counted ten times or more. This CDR3 is CASSQEIASGAGELFF. The CDR3 nucleotides read TGTGCCAGCAGCCAAGAGATCGCGTCAGGAGCCGGGGAGCTGTTTTTT. V is TRBV4-2 and J is TRBJ2-2, with D hard to call. From germline, CDR1 is LGHNA and CDR2 YNFKEQ. Between the trimmed V and J ends, which lost 0 bases and 6 bases, there was a span of 14 bases. The CDR3 totals 16 residues.

The chain recombines TRBV7-9 with TRBJ2-7; perhaps TRBD1 as D (6 bases). Trimming shortened V by 3 bases and J by 3 bases, and 18 bases separated the two germline ends. CDR1 and CDR2 from the germline V gene are SEHNR and FQNEAQ (reference sequence). The CDR3 runs 16 residues. CDR3 loop: CASSLDDRNLNYEQYF. The CDR3 DNA is TGTGCCAGCAGCTTGGATGACAGGAATTTAAACTACGAGCAGTACTTC.

In this sample, this clonotype turned up many times. V is TRBV5-1 and J is TRBJ1-1; D might be TRBD1 (5 bases). There are 13 residues in the CDR3. The V end lost 5 bases, the J end lost 5 bases, and 13 bases lay between the germline ends. CDR1 SGHRS and CDR2 YFSETQ come from the germline V gene. CDR3 sequence reads: CASRATPGTEAFF. In DNA form, the CDR3 reads TGCGCCAGCAGGGCAACACCAGGGACTGAAGCTTTCTTT.

This clonotype was counted many times. This chain connects TRBV20-1 to TRBJ2-5; D is unresolved. CDR1 and CDR2 (germline): DFQATT, SNEGSKA (reference sequence). The V and J ends lost 2 bases and 0 bases respectively, with 4 bases between them. CDR3 size: 12 residues. CDR3 sequence: CSARSYQETQYF. CDR3 bases: TGCAGTGCTAGATCGTACCAAGAGACCCAGTACTTC.

This clonotype was counted between two and nine times. This CDR3 is CASTFRGLLDGGRNEQFF. As DNA, the CDR3 is TGTGCCAGCACCTTTAGAGGATTACTAGATGGTGGTAGGAATGAGCAGTTCTTC. V gene TRBV12-3 or TRBV12-4 combines with J gene TRBJ2-1; D is perhaps TRBD2 (5 bases). V lost 7 bases and J lost 7, with 29 bases in between. This CDR3 contains 18 residues.

This clonotype was seen a handful of times. The chain carries TRBV5-1 and TRBJ2-1; TRBD2 aligns across 7 bases. The J segment lost 7 bases and the V segment lost 2 bases, leaving 9 bases of the junction unmatched. This CDR3 is built from 15 residues. Germline V gene data show CDR1 as SGHRS and CDR2 as YFSETQ. CDR3 coding DNA: TGCGCCAGCAGCTTTGCAGGCGGGAGCGGAAATGAGCAGTTCTTC. Translating gives CASSFAGGSGNEQFF. Full variable domain (missing parts from reference TRBV5-1 and TRBJ2-1): KAGVTQTPRYLIKTRGQQVTLSCSPISGHRSVSWYQQTPGQGLQFLFEYFSETQRNKGNFPGRFSGRQFSNSRSEMNVSTLELGDSALYLCASSFAGGSGNEQFFGPGTRLTVL.

This clonotype showed up just a few times. The chain carries TRBV20-1 and TRBJ2-7; 7 nucleotides align to TRBD2. The germline V gene has CDR1 DFQATT and CDR2 SNEGSKA (reference sequence). The CDR3 has 14 amino acids. V was clipped by 1 base and J by 3 bases; unmatched bases: 6. This CDR3 reads CSARGGGESYEQYF. The CDR3 DNA reads TGCAGTGCTAGAGGGGGGGGAGAGAGCTACGAGCAGTACTTC.